The 8 T cell receptor beta chains in this list originate from one sample, sequenced in a study of cytomegalovirus exposure and HLA in healthy donors. With 60 Vbeta and 13 Jbeta primers, the PCR was carried out. Assay: immunoSEQ multiplex PCR; the TCRdb copy retains only in-frame clones and omits some. Of 90,000 or so clones in the sample, 55% to 85% are singletons; the top ten hold around 16%. Input material: PBMCs. All receptors come from a woman aged 18-29 years in good health and CMV-seropositive.

The table lists this clone with a few counts. The V and J genes are TRBV7-8 and TRBJ2-7; 8 bases align to TRBD2. CDR3 length equals 14 residues. Germline-derived CDR1 and CDR2 are SGHVS and FQNEAQ. Trimming cost V 5 bases and J 2 bases; bases outside gene matches: 5. Here the CDR3 reads CASSQTSGTYEQYF. DNA for the CDR3: TGTGCCAGCAGCCAAACTAGCGGTACCTACGAGCAGTACTTC. Based on the CDR3 plus reference TRBV7-8 and TRBJ2-7, the full variable domain is GAGVSQSPRYKVAKRGQDVALRCDPISGHVSLFWYQQALGQGPEFLTYFQNEAQLDKSGLPSDRFFAERPEGSVSTLKIQRTQQEDSAVYLCASSQTSGTYEQYFGPGTRLTVT.

The CDR3 here is CASTIRATGVNQPQHF. The CDR3 DNA reads TGTGCCAGTACCATACGAGCAACAGGGGTCAATCAGCCCCAGCATTTT. The V gene is TRBV19, the J gene TRBJ1-5, with 7 bases lining up with TRBD1. With 7 bases clipped from V and 3 bases from J, the junction kept 12 bases outside the gene matches. This CDR3 is 16 amino acids long. Germline V gene sequence: CDR1 LNHDA, CDR2 SQIVND (reference sequence). The full variable domain, its missing parts supplied by reference TRBV19 and TRBJ1-5, is DGGITQSPKYLFRKEGQNVTLSCEQNLNHDAMYWYRQDPGQGLRLIYYSQIVNDFQKGDIAEGYSVSREKKESFPLTVTSAQKNPTAFYLCASTIRATGVNQPQHFGDGTRLSIL.

The chain has TRBV9 and TRBJ2-3, with TRBD2 matching 9 bases. This CDR3 has 16 residues. The germline gives CDR1 SGDLS, CDR2 YYNGEE. With V trimmed by 0 bases and J by 2 bases, 4 bases remained unmatched. This chain's CDR3 is CASSVEGGGDTDTQYF. The CDR3 DNA follows: TGTGCCAGCAGCGTAGAGGGCGGGGGGGACACAGATACGCAGTATTTT.

V gene TRBV7-2 combines with J gene TRBJ2-3; 8 nucleotides agree with TRBD2. V lost 3 bases, J lost 5 bases, and 10 bases stayed unmatched. Germline assignment: CDR1 SGHTA and CDR2 FQGNSA. The CDR3 has 16 residues. DNA of the CDR3: TGTGCCAGCAGCTTGGCCGGGGGGGCCGTGGAAGATACGCAGTATTTT. Its protein is CASSLAGGAVEDTQYF. Full variable domain (rest looked up from reference TRBV7-2 and TRBJ2-3): GAGVSQSPSNKVTEKGKDVELRCDPISGHTALYWYRQSLGQGLEFLIYFQGNSAPDKSGLPSDRFSAERTGGSVSTLTIQRTQQEDSAVYLCASSLAGGAVEDTQYFGPGTRLTVL.

The chain couples TRBV2 to TRBJ1-5; D may be TRBD1 (6 bases). The ends were cut back, 9 bases at V and 2 bases at J, with 11 bases in the middle. This CDR3 is built from 13 residues. Germline CDR1 and CDR2: SNHLY and FYNNEI. CDR3 amino acids: CASQDRGNQPQHF. For the CDR3, the DNA is TGTGCCAGTCAGGACAGAGGCAATCAGCCCCAGCATTTT.

The V call is TRBV30, the J call TRBJ2-1, with D unresolved. Germline CDR1 is GTSNPN and CDR2 is SVGIG (reference sequence). This CDR3 is 15 amino acids long. The ends were cut back, 0 bases at V and 4 bases at J, with 13 bases in the middle. CDR3 in amino acids: CAWSVSGRLYNEQFF. The CDR3, as DNA: TGTGCCTGGAGTGTATCTGGCAGACTGTACAATGAGCAGTTCTTC.

The V call is TRBV6-6, the J call TRBJ1-2; TRBD1 matches at 11 bases. V was clipped by 1 base and J by 7 bases; unmatched bases: 8. CDR3 length: 16 amino acids. The germline V gene has CDR1 MNHNY and CDR2 SVGAGI (reference sequence). The CDR3 DNA reads as TGTGCCAGCAGTTACTACGGACAGGGGGCAGAAAGTGGCTACACCTTC. Translation gives CASSYYGQGAESGYTF.

The V call is TRBV7-6, the J call TRBJ1-4; possible D gene TRBD1, 5 bases. The germline gives CDR1 SGHVS, CDR2 FNYEAQ. With 1 base removed from V and 7 bases from J, the gap between germline ends came to 13 bases. This CDR3 contains 15 residues. CDR3 bases: TGTGCCAGCAGCTTAGGGGGCAGGCCTATTGAAAAACTGTTTTTT. This translates into CASSLGGRPIEKLFF.